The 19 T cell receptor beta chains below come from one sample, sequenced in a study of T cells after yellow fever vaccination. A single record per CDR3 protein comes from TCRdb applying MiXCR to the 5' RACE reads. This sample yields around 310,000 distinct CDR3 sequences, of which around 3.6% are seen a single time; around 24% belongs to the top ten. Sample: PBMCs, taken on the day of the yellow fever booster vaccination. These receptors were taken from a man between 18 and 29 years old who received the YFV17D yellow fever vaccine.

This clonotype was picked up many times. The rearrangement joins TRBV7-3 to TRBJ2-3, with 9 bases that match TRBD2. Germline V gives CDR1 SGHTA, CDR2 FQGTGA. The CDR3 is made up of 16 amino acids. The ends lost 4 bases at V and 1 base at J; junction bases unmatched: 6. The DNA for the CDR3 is TGTGCCAGCAGCTCACGGGGCGGGGGGGGCACAGATACGCAGTATTTT. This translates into CASSSRGGGGTDTQYF.

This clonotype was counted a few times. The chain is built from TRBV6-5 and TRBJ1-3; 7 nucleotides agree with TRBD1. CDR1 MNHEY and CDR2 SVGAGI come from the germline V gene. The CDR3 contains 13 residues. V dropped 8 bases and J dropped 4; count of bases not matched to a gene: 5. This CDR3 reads CASGQAGGNTIYF. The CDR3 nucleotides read TGTGCCAGCGGACAGGCTGGGGGAAACACCATATATTTT.

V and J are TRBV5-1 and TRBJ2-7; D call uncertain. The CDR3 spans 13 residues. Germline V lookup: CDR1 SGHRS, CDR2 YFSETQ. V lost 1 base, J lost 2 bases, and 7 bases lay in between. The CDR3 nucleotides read TGCGCCAGCAGCTTGCGATCTCCCTACGAGCAGTACTTC. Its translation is CASSLRSPYEQYF.

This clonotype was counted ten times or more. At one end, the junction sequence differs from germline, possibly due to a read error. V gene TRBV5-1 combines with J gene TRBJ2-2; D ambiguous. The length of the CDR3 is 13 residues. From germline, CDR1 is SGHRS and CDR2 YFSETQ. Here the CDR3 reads CASSLRNTGELFF. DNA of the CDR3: TGTGCCAGCAGCTTACGGAACACCGGGGAGCTGTTTTTT.

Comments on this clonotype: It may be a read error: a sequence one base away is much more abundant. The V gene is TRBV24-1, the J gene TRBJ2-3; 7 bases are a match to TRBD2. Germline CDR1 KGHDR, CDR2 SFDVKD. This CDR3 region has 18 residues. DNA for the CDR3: TGTGACACCAGTGATTCGCCCACCCTAGCGGAAGGCACAGATACGCAGTATTTT. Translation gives CDTSDSPTLAEGTDTQYF.

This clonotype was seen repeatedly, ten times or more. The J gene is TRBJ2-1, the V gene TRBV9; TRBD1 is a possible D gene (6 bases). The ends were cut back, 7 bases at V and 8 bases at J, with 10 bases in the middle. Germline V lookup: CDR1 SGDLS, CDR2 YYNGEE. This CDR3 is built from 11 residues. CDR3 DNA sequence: TGTGCCAGCGGTGGGGGCGATGAGCAGTTCTTC. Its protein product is CASGGGDEQFF. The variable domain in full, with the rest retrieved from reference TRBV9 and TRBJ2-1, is DSGVTQTPKHLITATGQRVTLRCSPRSGDLSVYWYQQSLDQGLQFLIQYYNGEERAKGNILERFSAQQFPDLHSELNLSSLELGDSALYFCASGGGDEQFFGPGTRLTVL.

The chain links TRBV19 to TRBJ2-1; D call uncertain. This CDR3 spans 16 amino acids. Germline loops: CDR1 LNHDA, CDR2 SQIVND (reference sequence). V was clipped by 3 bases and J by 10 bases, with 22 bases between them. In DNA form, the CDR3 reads TGTGCCAGTAGTATTGGTTGGGCAGAACCCTATCAGGAGCAGTTCTTC. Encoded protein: CASSIGWAEPYQEQFF.

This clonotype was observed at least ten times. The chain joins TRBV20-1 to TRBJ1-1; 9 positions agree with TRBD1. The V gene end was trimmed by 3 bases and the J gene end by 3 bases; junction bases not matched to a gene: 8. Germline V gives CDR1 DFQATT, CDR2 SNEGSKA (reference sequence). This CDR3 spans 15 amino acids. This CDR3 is CSARDRGRGYTEAFF. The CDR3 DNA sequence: TGCAGTGCTAGGGACAGGGGAAGAGGGTACACTGAAGCTTTCTTT.

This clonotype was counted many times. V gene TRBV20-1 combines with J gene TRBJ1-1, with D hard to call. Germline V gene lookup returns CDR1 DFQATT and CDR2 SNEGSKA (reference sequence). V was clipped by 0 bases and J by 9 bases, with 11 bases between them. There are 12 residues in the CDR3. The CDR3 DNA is TGCAGTGCTAGAGATGGCAGGCCCAAAGCTTTCTTT. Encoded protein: CSARDGRPKAFF.

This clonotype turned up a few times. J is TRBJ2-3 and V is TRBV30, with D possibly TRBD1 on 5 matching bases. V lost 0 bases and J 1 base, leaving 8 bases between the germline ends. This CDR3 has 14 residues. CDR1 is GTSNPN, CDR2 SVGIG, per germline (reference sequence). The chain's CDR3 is CAWSVQVRTDTQYF. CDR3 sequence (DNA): TGTGCCTGGAGTGTACAGGTTCGCACAGATACGCAGTATTTT.

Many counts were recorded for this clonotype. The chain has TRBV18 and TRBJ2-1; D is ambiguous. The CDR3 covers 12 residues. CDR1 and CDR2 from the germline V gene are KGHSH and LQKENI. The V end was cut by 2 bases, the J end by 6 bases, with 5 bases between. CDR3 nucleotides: TGTGCCAGCTCACCAGACTCCAATGAGCAGTTCTTC. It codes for CASSPDSNEQFF.

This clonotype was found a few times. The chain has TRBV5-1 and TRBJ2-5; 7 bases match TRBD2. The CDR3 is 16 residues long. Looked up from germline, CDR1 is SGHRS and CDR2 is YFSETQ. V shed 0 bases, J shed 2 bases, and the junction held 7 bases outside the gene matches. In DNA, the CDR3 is TGCGCCAGCAGCTTGGGGCTTGCGGGGGATCAAGAGACCCAGTACTTC. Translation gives CASSLGLAGDQETQYF.

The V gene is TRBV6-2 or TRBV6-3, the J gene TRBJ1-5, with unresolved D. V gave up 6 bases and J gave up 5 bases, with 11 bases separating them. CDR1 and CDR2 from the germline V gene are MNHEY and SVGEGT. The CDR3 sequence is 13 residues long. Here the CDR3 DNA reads TGTGCCAGCAGCGCGACTACCTATCAGCCCCAGCATTTT. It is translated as CASSATTYQPQHF.

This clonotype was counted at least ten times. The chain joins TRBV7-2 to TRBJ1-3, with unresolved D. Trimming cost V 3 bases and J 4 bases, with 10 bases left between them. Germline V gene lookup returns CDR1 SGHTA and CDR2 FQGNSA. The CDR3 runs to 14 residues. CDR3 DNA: TGTGCCAGCAGCTTCTTACGCGGGGGAAACACCATATATTTT. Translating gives CASSFLRGGNTIYF.

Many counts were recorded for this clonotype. The DNA of the CDR3 is TGTGCCAGCAGCTTAGCGGTGGATACAGATACGCAGTATTTT. Its protein product is CASSLAVDTDTQYF. The chain uses TRBV7-9 and TRBJ2-3, with D unclear. V lost 0 bases to trimming and J lost 3 bases, with 7 bases between them. CDR1 and CDR2 from the germline V gene are SEHNR and FQNEAQ (reference sequence). CDR3 size: 14 residues. The whole variable domain, remainder taken from reference TRBV7-9 and TRBJ2-3, is DTGVSQNPRHKITKRGQNVTFRCDPISEHNRLYWYRQTLGQGPEFLTYFQNEAQLEKSRLLSDRFSAERPKGSFSTLEIQRTEQGDSAMYLCASSLAVDTDTQYFGPGTRLTVL.

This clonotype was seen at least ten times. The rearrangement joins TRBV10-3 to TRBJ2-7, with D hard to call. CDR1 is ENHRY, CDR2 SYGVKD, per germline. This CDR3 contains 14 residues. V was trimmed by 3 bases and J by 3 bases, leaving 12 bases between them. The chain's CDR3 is CAISEVGHDYEQYF. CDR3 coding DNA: TGTGCCATCAGTGAAGTAGGGCATGACTACGAGCAGTACTTC.

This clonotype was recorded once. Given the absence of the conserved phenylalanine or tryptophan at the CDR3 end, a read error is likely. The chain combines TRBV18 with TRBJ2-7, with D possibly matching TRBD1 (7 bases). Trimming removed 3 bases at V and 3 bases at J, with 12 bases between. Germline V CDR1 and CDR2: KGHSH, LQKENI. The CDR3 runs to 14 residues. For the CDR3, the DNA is TGTGCCAGCTCACCCTCTCAGGGGGGCTACGAGCAGTACCTC. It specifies CASSPSQGGYEQYL.

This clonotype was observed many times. The chain's CDR3 is CASSSAGGADTQYF. The CDR3, as DNA: TGCGCCAGCAGCTCGGCAGGGGGCGCAGATACGCAGTATTTT. The chain joins TRBV5-1 to TRBJ2-3; TRBD1 aligns across 8 bases. This CDR3 is built from 14 residues. The V gene's germline CDR1 is SGHRS and CDR2 YFSETQ. The ends lost 3 bases at V and 4 bases at J; junction bases unmatched: 4.

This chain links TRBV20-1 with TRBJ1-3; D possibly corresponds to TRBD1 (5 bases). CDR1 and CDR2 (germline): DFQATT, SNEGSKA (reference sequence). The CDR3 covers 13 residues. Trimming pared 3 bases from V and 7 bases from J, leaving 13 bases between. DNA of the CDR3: TGCAGTGCTAGCCAGGGTATCCGGAACACCATATATTTT. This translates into CSASQGIRNTIYF.